This T cell receptor (beta chain) was recovered during a study of identical twins. A universal primer site was incorporated via template switching, and the cDNA contained unique molecular identifiers. From the 5' RACE reads, TCRdb called clonotypes with MiXCR, one entry per CDR3 protein. The sample holds roughly 700,000 distinct CDR3 sequences; roughly 8% are singletons and the top ten take around 0.98%. Findings and limits, study-wide: Shared out-of-frame alpha sequences (those common to twins) showed excess low generation probability.

CDR1 MRHNA and CDR2 SNTAGT come from the germline V gene. There are 16 residues in the CDR3. Trimming removed 4 bases from V and 3 bases from J; junction bases left unmatched: 5. This clonotype was picked up many times. Its cognate antigen is unknown. All donors comprised healthy Caucasians. These sequences were also reported in another study, on yellow fever vaccine responses in identical twins.

The TCR originated in a woman between 18 and 29 years old in good health. The V and J genes are TRBV6-4 and TRBJ2-2; 10 nucleotides agree with TRBD1. The sequenced material came from PBMCs. CDR3 in DNA: TGTGCCAGCAGTGGGACCGGGACAGGGGACACCGGGGAGCTGTTTTTT. Translated: CASSGTGTGDTGELFF.